This T cell receptor (beta chain) was retrieved from a study of T-cell memory formation after mild COVID-19. TCRdb fed the 5' RACE reads into MiXCR, producing one record per CDR3 protein. The sample lists 350,000 to 400,000 distinct CDR3 sequences; approximately 15% were seen once. This CDR3 comprises 14 residues. V was cut by 4 bases and J by 0 bases, with 9 bases left in between. Germline V gene sequence: CDR1 SEHNR, CDR2 FQNEAQ (reference sequence). This TCR was sampled from a young man who had mild COVID-19 (a few samples of this study predate the infection). Cell type and time point are not known. The chain employs TRBV7-9 and TRBJ1-1; D perhaps matches TRBD1 (6 bases). The sequenced material came from PBMCs or a T cell subset sorted from them (not recorded which). CDR3 sequence reads: CASSSWDMNTEAFF. Written as DNA, the CDR3 is TGTGCCAGCAGCTCATGGGACATGAACACTGAAGCTTTCTTT.